This is a list of T cell receptor beta chains from one sample in a study of blood T cells in healthy people across ages. One entry per CDR3 protein results from TCRdb running MiXCR on the 5' RACE reads. The sample includes over 700,000 distinct CDR3 sequences, 20% to 25% of them seen just once. The same specimen was also included in a second study, on T cells of mothers and their children.

Sequenced sample: blood. These receptors came from a boy under 18 in good health. The CDR3 runs from the conserved cysteine through the conserved F or W. Each record gives: clone size, V gene, J gene, D gene, CDR3 DNA, CDR3 protein. A D gene is named only where the DNA matches it firmly. Size is stated for part of the rows, as once, few or many counts, or as a class when the clone is expanded.

>-|TRBV15|TRBJ2-1|TRBD2
TGTGCCACCAGCAGAGAAGAACTAGCGGGAGTAGGGGAGCAGTTCTTC
CATSREELAGVGEQFF
>few|TRBV4-2|TRBJ2-7|-
TGTGCCAGCAGCCAAGGAACGGGGGATACCTACGAGCAGTACTTC
CASSQGTGDTYEQYF
>-|TRBV9|TRBJ1-3|-
TGTGCCAGTAGGTCAGAGCCAGGGAGAGGCACCGTATATTTT
CASRSEPGRGTVYF
>few|TRBV7-6|TRBJ2-2|-
TGTGCCAGCAGCTTTAACACAAACACCGGGGAGCTGTTTTTT
CASSFNTNTGELFF
>-|TRBV20-1|TRBJ2-1|-
TGCAGTGCTAGGAGACCGGACTGGGGCAATGAGCAGTTCTTC
CSARRPDWGNEQFF
>-|TRBV7-8|TRBJ2-5|TRBD2
TGTGCCAGCAGCTTAGTACTGGGACTACCCGAGGGAGAGACCCAGTACTTC
CASSLVLGLPEGETQYF
>few|TRBV29-1|TRBJ1-1|-
TGCAGCGTTGAAGTTGCAGAGAGTATTGGAGCTTTCTTT
CSVEVAESIGAFF
>-|TRBV7-2|TRBJ1-2|-
TGTGCCAGCAGCTTAGTCAGGAAGGGAGGCTACACCTTC
CASSLVRKGGYTF
>-|TRBV4-1|TRBJ1-1|-
TGCGCCAGCAGCCAAGACAGAGCACTTAACACTGAAGCTTTCTTT
CASSQDRALNTEAFF
>-|TRBV7-2|TRBJ2-1|TRBD2
TGTGCCAGCAGCCTTCGGGGGGTCCTCTGGGAGCAGTTCTTC
CASSLRGVLWEQFF
>once|TRBV20-1|TRBJ2-3|TRBD1
TGCAGTTGCCGGGACAGGGATATCACAGATACGCAGTATTTT
CSCRDRDITDTQYF
>-|TRBV28|TRBJ1-4|-
TGTGCCAGCAGTCCCACCCACAGGGAGGGTGATGAAAAACTGTTTTTT
CASSPTHREGDEKLFF
>-|TRBV6-5|TRBJ2-7|TRBD1
TGTGCCAGCAGTTCAGATGGACAGGGTATAAGCGATTCGGGGGAGCAGTACTTC
CASSSDGQGISDSGEQYF
>few|TRBV7-2|TRBJ2-5|-
TGTGCCAGCAGCCGCGGGGGAGACAGGATTTTGGAGACCCAGTACTTC
CASSRGGDRILETQYF